The following is a TCR beta chain sequence with its context. Use of 60 Vbeta and 13 Jbeta primers characterized the PCR. The protocol was immunoSEQ multiplex PCR, while the TCRdb copy is restricted to in-frame clones and leaves out a portion. Of about 140,000 clones listed, around 80% are singletons. These data are taken from a study of cytomegalovirus exposure and HLA in healthy donors. V shed 7 bases and J shed 0 bases, with 12 bases lying between them. CDR3 size: 13 residues. Germline V gene data show CDR1 as SQVTM and CDR2 as ANQGSEA. This clonotype was obtained from a man younger than 45 in good health and CMV-seronegative. What was sequenced was PBMCs. The V gene is TRBV29-1, the J gene TRBJ1-1, with D tentatively TRBD1 (6 bases). The CDR3 DNA is TGCAGCGGAACAGGGCCCATGAACACTGAAGCTTTCTTT. Its translation is CSGTGPMNTEAFF.